This T cell receptor beta chain was identified during a study of T cell responses to AZD1222 COVID-19 vaccine. Remarks on this clone: Its antigen is unidentified.

The length of the CDR3 is 14 residues. V was clipped by 5 bases and J by 6 bases; unmatched bases: 6. In germline, CDR1 is SGHAT, CDR2 FQNNGV. TCRdb's copy holds only in-frame clones and misses some; the assay was immunoSEQ multiplex PCR. The table includes 150,000 to 200,000 clones, around 92% detected once. Study findings and constraints: Only a handful of AZD1222 recipients were seropositive at baseline. After two AZD1222 doses, spike-specific TCR breadth and depth rose versus day 0. The study reported that nearly half of spike-specific TCRs target unmutated variant regions.

This TCR derives from an adult in good health. J is TRBJ1-2 and V is TRBV11-2; 10 nucleotides agree with TRBD1. Sequenced here: peripheral blood, sampled on day 0 of AZD1222 vaccination. CDR3: CASSKDRGSDGYTF. CDR3 sequence (DNA): TGTGCCAGCAGCAAGGACAGGGGGTCGGATGGCTACACCTTC.